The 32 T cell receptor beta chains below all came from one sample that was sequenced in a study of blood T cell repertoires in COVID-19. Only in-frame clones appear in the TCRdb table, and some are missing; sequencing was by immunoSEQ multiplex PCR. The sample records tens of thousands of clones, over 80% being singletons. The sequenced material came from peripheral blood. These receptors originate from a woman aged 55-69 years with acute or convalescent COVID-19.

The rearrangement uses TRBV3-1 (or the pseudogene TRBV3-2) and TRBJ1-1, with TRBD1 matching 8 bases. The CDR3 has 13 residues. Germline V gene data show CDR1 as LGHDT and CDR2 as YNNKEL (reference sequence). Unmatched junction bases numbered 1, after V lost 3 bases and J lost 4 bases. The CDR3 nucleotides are TGTGCCAGCAGCCAGACAGGGGCCACTGAAGCTTTCTTT. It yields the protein CASSQTGATEAFF.

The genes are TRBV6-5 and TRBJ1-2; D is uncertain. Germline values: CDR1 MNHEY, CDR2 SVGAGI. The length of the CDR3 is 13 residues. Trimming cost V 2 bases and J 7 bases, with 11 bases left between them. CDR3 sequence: CASSYGGVPGYTF. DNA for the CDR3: TGTGCCAGCAGTTACGGCGGAGTCCCTGGCTACACCTTC.

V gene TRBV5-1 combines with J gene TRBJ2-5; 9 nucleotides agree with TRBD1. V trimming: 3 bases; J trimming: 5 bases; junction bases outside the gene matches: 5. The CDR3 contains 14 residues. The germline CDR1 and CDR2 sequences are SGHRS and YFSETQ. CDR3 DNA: TGCGCCAGCAGCTCCAAACAGGGGGCCGAGACCCAGTACTTC. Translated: CASSSKQGAETQYF.

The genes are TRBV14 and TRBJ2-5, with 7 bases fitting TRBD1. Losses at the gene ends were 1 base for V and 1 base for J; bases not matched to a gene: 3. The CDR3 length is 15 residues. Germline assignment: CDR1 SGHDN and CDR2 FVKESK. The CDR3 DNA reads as TGTGCCAGCAGCCAAGTTCAGGGGGTCCAAGAGACCCAGTACTTC. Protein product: CASSQVQGVQETQYF.

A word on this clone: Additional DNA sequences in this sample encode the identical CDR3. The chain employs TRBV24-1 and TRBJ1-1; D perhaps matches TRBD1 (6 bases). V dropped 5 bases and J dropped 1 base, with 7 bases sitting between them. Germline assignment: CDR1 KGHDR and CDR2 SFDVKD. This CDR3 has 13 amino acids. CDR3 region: CATSGGGNTEAFF. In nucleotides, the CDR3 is TGTGCCACCAGTGGAGGGGGGAACACTGAAGCTTTCTTT.

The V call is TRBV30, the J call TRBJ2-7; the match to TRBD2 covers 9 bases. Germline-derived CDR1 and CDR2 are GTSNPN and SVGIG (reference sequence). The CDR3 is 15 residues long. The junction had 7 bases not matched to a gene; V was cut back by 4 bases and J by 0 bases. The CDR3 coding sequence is TGTGCCTGGACACGACTAGCGGATAGCTCCTACGAGCAGTACTTC. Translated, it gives CAWTRLADSSYEQYF.

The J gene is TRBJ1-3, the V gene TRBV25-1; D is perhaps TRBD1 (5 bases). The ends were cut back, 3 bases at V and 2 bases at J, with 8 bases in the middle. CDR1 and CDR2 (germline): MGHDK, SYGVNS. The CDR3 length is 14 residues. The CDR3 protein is CASSDGGAGNTIYF. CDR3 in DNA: TGTGCCAGCAGTGATGGGGGGGCTGGAAACACCATATATTTT.

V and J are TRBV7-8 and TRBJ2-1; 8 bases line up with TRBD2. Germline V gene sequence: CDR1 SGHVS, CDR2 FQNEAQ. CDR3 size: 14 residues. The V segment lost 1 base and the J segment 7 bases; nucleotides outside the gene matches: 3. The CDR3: CASSLVGTSNEQFF. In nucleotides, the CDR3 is TGTGCCAGCAGCTTAGTGGGGACTAGTAATGAGCAGTTCTTC.

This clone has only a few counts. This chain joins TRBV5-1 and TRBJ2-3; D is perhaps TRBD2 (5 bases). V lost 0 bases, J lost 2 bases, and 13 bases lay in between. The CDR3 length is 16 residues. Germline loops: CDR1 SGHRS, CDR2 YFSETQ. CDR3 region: CASSLESGIATDTQYF. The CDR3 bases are TGCGCCAGCAGCTTGGAGTCGGGGATTGCCACAGATACGCAGTATTTT.

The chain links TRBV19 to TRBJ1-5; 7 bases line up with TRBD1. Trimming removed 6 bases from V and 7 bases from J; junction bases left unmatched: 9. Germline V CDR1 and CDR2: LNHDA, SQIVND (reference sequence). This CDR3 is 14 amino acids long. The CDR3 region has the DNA TGTGCCAGTAGCTACAGGGGAGAGGAGCAGCCCCAGCATTTT. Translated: CASSYRGEEQPQHF.

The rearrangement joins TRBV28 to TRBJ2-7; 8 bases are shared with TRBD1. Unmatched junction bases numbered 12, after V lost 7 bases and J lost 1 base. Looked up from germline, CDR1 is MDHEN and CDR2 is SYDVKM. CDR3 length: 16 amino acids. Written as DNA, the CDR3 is TGTGCCAGCATATACTCCGACAGGGGCATATCCTACGAGCAGTACTTC. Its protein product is CASIYSDRGISYEQYF.

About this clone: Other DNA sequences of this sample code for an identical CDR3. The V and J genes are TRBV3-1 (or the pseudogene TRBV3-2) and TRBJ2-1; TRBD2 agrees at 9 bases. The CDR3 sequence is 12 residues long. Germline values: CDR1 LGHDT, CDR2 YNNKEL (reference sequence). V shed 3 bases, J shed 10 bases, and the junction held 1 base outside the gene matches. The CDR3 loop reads CASSQLAGEQFF. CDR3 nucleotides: TGTGCCAGCAGCCAGCTAGCGGGGGAGCAGTTCTTC.

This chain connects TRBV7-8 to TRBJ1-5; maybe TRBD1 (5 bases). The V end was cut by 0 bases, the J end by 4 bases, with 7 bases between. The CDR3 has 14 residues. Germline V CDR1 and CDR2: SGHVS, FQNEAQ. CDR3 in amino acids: CASSLASGNQPQHF. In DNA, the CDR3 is TGTGCCAGCAGCTTAGCCTCAGGGAATCAGCCCCAGCATTTT. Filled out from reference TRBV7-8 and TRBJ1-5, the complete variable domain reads GAGVSQSPRYKVAKRGQDVALRCDPISGHVSLFWYQQALGQGPEFLTYFQNEAQLDKSGLPSDRFFAERPEGSVSTLKIQRTQQEDSAVYLCASSLASGNQPQHFGDGTRLSIL.

The CDR3 loop reads CASSVDRGGTEAFF. The CDR3, as DNA: TGTGCCAGTAGTGTCGACAGAGGGGGCACTGAAGCTTTCTTT. This rearrangement joins TRBV19 to TRBJ1-1, with D perhaps matching TRBD1 (6 bases). There are 14 residues in the CDR3. Between the trimmed V and J ends, which lost 5 bases and 4 bases, there was a span of 14 bases. Germline V lookup: CDR1 LNHDA, CDR2 SQIVND (reference sequence).

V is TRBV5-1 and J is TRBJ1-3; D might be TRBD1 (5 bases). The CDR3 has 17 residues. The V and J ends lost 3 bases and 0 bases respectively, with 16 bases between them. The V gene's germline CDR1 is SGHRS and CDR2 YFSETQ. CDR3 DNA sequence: TGCGCCAGCAGCTCGGACGGGGGACTCAACTCTGGAAACACCATATATTTT. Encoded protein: CASSSDGGLNSGNTIYF.

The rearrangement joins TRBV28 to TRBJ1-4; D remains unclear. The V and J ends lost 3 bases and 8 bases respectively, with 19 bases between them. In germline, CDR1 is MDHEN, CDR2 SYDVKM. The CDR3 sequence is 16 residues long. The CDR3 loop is CASSFSDRVDEEKLFF. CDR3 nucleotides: TGTGCCAGCAGTTTCTCCGACCGGGTCGACGAAGAAAAACTGTTTTTT.

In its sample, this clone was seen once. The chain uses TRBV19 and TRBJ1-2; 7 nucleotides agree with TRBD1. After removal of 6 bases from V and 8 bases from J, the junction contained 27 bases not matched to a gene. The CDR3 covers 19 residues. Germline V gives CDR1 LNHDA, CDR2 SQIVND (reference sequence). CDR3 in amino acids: CASRPHPLPRRTGSRGYTF. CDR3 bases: TGTGCCAGTAGACCTCACCCCCTCCCCCGGCGGACAGGCTCGCGCGGCTACACCTTC. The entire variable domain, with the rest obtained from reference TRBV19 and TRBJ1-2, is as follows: DGGITQSPKYLFRKEGQNVTLSCEQNLNHDAMYWYRQDPGQGLRLIYYSQIVNDFQKGDIAEGYSVSREKKESFPLTVTSAQKNPTAFYLCASRPHPLPRRTGSRGYTFGSGTRLTVV.

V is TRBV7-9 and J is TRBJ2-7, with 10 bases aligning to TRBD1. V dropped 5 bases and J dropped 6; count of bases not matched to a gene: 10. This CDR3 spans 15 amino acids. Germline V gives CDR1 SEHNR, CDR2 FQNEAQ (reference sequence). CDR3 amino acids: CASSPGTGVSLEQYF. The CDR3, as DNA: TGTGCCAGCAGCCCAGGGACAGGGGTCTCCCTCGAGCAGTACTTC.

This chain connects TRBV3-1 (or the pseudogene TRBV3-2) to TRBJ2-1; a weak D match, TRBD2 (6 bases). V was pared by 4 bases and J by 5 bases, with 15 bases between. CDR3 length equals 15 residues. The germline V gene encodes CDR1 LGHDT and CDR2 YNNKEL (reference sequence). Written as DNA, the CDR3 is TGTGCCAGCAGCCTGGGACTTCCGCCTCACAATGAGCAGTTCTTC. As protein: CASSLGLPPHNEQFF.

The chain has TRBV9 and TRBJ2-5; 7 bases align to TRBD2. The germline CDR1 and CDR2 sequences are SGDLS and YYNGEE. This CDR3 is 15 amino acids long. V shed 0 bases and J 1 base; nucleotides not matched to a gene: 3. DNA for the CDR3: TGTGCCAGCAGCGTAGGGGCGGGGGTCCAAGAGACCCAGTACTTC. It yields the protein CASSVGAGVQETQYF. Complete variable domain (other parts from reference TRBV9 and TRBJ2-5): DSGVTQTPKHLITATGQRVTLRCSPRSGDLSVYWYQQSLDQGLQFLIQYYNGEERAKGNILERFSAQQFPDLHSELNLSSLELGDSALYFCASSVGAGVQETQYFGPGTRLLVL.

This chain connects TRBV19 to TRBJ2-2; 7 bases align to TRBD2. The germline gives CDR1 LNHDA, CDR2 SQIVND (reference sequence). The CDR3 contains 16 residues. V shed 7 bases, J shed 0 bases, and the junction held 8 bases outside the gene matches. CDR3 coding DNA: TGTGCCAGTATATTCTCTAGCGGCTCGAACACCGGGGAGCTGTTTTTT. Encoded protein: CASIFSSGSNTGELFF.

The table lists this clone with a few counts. The CDR3 loop reads CASSIGQVDNSPLHF. In DNA form, the CDR3 reads TGTGCCAGTAGTATAGGACAGGTCGATAATTCACCCCTCCACTTT. This chain links TRBV19 with TRBJ1-6, with D maybe TRBD1 (6 bases). Germline values: CDR1 LNHDA, CDR2 SQIVND (reference sequence). V was cut by 1 base and J by 5 bases, with 9 bases left in between. The CDR3 loop spans 15 amino acids.

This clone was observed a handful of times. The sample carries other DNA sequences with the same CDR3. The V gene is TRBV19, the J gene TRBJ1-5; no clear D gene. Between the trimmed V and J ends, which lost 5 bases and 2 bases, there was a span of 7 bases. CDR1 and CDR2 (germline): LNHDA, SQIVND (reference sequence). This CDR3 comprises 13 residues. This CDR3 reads CASSSAGNQPQHF. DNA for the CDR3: TGTGCCAGTAGTTCTGCGGGCAATCAGCCCCAGCATTTT.

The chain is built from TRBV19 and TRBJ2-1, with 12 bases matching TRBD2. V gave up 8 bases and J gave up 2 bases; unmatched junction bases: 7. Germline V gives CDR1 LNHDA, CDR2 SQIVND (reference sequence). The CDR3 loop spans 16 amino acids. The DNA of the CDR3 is TGTGCCAGTCGCTCTCGGACTAGCGGGACCTACAATGAGCAGTTCTTC. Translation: CASRSRTSGTYNEQFF.

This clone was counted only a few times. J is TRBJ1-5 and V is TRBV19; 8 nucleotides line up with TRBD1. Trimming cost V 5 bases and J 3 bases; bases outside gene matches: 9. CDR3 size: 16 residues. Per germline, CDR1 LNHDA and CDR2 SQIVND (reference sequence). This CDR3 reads CASSPGGRGFNQPQHF. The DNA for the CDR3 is TGTGCCAGTAGTCCAGGGGGCAGGGGGTTCAATCAGCCCCAGCATTTT.

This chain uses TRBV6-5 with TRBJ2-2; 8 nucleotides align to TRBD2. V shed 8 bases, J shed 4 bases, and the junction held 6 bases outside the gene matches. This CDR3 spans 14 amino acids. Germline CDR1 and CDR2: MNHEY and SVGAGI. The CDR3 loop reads CASGYSGGTGELFF. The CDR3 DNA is TGTGCCAGCGGGTACAGCGGGGGCACCGGGGAGCTGTTTTTT.

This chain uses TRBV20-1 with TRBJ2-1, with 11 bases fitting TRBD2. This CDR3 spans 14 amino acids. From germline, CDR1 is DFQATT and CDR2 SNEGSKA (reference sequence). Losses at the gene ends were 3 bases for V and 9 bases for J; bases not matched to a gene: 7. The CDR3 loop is CSASVGLAGGEQFF. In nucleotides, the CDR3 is TGCAGTGCTAGTGTCGGGCTAGCGGGAGGTGAGCAGTTCTTC.

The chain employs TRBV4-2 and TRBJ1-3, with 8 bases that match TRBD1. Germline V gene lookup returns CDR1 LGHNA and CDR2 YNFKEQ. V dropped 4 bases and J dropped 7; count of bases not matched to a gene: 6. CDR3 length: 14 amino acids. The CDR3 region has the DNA TGTGCCAGCAGCCTCTATCAGGGGGCGAACACCATATATTTT. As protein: CASSLYQGANTIYF.

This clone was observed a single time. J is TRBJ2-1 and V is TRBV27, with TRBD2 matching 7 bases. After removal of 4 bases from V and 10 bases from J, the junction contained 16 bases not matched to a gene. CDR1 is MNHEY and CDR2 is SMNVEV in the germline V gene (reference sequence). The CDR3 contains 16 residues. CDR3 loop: CASSSSFRGLGDEQFF. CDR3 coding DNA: TGTGCCAGCAGTTCCAGTTTCCGAGGACTAGGGGACGAGCAGTTCTTC.

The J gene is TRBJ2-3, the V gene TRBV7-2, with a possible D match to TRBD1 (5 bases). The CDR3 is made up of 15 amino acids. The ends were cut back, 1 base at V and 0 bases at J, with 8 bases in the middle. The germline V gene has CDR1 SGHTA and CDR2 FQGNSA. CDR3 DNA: TGTGCCAGCAGCTTAGAGGGGTACAGCACAGATACGCAGTATTTT. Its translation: CASSLEGYSTDTQYF.

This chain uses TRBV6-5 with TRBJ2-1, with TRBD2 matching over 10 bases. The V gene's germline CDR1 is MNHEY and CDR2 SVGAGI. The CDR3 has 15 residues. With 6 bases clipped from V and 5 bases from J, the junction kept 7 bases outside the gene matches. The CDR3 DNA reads TGTGCCAGCAGACATACTAGCGGGGCCGACAATGAGCAGTTCTTC. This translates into CASRHTSGADNEQFF.

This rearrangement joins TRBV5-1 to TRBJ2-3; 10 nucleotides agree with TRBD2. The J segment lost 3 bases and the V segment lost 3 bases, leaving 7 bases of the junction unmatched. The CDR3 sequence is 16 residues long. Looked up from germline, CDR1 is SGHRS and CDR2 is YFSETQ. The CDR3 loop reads CASSSGTSVRTDTQYF. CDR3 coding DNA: TGCGCCAGCAGCTCCGGGACTAGCGTCCGAACAGATACGCAGTATTTT.